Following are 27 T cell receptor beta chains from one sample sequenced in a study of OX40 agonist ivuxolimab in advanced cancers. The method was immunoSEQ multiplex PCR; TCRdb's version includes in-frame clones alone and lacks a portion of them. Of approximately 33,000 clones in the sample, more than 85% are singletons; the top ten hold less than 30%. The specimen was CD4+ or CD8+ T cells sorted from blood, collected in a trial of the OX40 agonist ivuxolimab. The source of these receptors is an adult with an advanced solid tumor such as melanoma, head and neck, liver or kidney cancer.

CDR3 protein: CASSLRASMSSYEQYF. CDR3 nucleotide sequence: TGTGCCAGCAGTCTCAGGGCCAGCATGAGCTCCTACGAGCAGTACTTC. This sequence joins TRBV28 and TRBJ2-7, with a possible D match to TRBD1 (5 bases). The CDR3 is 16 residues long. Trimming stripped 5 bases from V and 0 bases from J, with 17 bases between. The germline gives CDR1 MDHEN, CDR2 SYDVKM.

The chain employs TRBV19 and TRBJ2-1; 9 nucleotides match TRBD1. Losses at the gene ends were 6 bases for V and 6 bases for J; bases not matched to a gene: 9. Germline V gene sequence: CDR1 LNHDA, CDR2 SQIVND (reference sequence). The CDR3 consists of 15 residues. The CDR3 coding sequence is TGTGCCAGTAGGCAAACAGGGGGCGCCGGCAATGAGCAGTTCTTC. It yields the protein CASRQTGGAGNEQFF.

The CDR3 bases are TGCAGCGGCACAGGGGACGGTGAAAAACTGTTTTTT. It translates to CSGTGDGEKLFF. The rearrangement links TRBV29-1 to TRBJ1-4; 7 bases fit TRBD1. CDR1 SQVTM and CDR2 ANQGSEA come from the germline V gene. The CDR3 runs 12 residues. Trimming took 7 bases from V and 7 from J; bases not matched to a gene: 6.

CDR3 in amino acids: CASREDRGSEKLFF. For the CDR3, the DNA is TGTGCCAGCAGGGAGGACAGGGGATCTGAAAAACTGTTTTTT. The rearrangement links TRBV5-4 to TRBJ1-4, with 9 bases that match TRBD1. V was pared by 5 bases and J by 7 bases, with 6 bases of the junction left unmatched. There are 14 residues in the CDR3. Germline V lookup: CDR1 SGHNT, CDR2 YYREEE (reference sequence).

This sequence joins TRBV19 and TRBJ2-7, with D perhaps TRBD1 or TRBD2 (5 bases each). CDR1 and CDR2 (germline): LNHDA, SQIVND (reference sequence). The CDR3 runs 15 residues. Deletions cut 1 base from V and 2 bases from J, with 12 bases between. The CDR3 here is CASSIGGPEPYEQYF. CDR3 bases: TGTGCCAGTAGTATAGGGGGACCGGAGCCCTACGAGCAGTACTTC.

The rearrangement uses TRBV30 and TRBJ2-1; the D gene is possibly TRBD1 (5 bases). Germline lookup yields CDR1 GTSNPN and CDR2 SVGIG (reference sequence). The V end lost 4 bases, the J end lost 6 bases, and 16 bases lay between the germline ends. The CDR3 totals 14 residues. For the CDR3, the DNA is TGTGCCTGGAAAGTGCCAGGGCTGGTCAATGAGCAGTTCTTC. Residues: CAWKVPGLVNEQFF.

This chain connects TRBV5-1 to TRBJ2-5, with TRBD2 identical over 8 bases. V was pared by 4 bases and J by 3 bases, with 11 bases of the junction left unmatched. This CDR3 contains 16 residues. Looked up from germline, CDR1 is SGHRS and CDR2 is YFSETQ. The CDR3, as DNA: TGCGCCAGCAGCACGCCCGGGACTAGATCTGAAGAGACCCAGTACTTC. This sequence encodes CASSTPGTRSEETQYF.

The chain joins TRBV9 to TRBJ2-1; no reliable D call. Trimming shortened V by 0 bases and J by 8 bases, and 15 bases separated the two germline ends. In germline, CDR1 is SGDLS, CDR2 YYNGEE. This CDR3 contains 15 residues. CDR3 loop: CASSVAYTPGDEQFF. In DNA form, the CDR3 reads TGTGCCAGCAGCGTAGCATACACCCCGGGTGATGAGCAGTTCTTC. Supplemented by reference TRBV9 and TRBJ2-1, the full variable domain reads DSGVTQTPKHLITATGQRVTLRCSPRSGDLSVYWYQQSLDQGLQFLIQYYNGEERAKGNILERFSAQQFPDLHSELNLSSLELGDSALYFCASSVAYTPGDEQFFGPGTRLTVL.

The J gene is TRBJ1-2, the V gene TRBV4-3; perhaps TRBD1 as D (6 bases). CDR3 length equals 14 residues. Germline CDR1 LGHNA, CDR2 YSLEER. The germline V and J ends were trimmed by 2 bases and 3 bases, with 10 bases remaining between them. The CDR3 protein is CASSQSGVDYGYTF. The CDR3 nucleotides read TGCGCCAGCAGCCAATCAGGGGTGGACTATGGCTACACCTTC.

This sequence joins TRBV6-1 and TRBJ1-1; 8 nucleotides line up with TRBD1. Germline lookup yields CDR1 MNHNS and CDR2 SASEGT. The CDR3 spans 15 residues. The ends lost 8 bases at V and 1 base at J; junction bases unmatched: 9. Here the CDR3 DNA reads TGTGCCAGCGTAAACAGGGGGATAGGGAACACTGAAGCTTTCTTT. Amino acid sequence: CASVNRGIGNTEAFF.

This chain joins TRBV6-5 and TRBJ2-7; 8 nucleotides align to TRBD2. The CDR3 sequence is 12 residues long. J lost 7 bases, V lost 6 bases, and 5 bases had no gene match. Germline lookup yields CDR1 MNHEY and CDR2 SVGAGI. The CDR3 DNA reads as TGTGCCAGCAGGGACGGGAGGGTTGAGCAGTACTTC. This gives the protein CASRDGRVEQYF.

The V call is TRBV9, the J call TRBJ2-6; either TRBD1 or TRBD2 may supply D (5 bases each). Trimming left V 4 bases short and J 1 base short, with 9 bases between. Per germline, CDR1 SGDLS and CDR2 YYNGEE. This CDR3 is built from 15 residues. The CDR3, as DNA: TGTGCCAGCAGCCCAGAGGGGTCTGGGGCCAACGTCCTGACTTTC. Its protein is CASSPEGSGANVLTF.

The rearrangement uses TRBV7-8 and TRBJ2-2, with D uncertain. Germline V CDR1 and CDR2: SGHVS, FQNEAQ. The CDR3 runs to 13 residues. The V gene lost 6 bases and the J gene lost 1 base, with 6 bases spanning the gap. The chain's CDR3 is CASRYRNTGELFF. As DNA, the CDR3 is TGTGCCAGCAGATACAGGAACACCGGGGAGCTGTTTTTT.

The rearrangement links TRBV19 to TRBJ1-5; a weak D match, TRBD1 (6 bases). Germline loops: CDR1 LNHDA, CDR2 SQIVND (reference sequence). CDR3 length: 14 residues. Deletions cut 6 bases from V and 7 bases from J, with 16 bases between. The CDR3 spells CASSPRGEGQPQHF. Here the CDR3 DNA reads TGTGCCAGTAGCCCCAGGGGAGAAGGGCAGCCCCAGCATTTT.

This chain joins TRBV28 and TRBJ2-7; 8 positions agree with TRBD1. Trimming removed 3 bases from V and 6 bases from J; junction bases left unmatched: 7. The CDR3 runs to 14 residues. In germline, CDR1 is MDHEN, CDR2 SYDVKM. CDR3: CASSFPVTGAEQYF. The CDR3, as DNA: TGTGCCAGCAGTTTTCCCGTGACAGGGGCCGAGCAGTACTTC.

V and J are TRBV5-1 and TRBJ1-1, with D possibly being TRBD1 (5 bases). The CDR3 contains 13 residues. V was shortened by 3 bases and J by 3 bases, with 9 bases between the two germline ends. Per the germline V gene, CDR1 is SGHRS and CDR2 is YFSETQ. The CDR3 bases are TGCGCCAGCAGCTCAGAGGGGTACACTGAAGCTTTCTTT. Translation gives CASSSEGYTEAFF.

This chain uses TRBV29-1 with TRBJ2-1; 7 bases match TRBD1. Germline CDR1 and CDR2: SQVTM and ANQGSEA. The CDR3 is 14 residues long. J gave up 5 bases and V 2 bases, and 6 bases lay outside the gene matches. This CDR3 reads CSVEPSTGDNEQFF. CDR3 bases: TGCAGCGTTGAACCCTCCACAGGGGACAATGAGCAGTTCTTC.

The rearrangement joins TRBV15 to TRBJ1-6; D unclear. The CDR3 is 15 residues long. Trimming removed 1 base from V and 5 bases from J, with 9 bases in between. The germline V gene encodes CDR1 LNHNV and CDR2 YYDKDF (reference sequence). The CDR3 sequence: CATSRVQTDNSPLHF. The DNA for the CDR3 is TGTGCCACCAGCAGAGTGCAGACCGATAATTCACCCCTCCACTTT. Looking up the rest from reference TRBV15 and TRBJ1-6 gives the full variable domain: DAMVIQNPRYQVTQFGKPVTLSCSQTLNHNVMYWYQQKSSQAPKLLFHYYDKDFNNEADTPDNFQSRRPNTSFCFLDIRSPGLGDTAMYLCATSRVQTDNSPLHFGNGTRLTVT.

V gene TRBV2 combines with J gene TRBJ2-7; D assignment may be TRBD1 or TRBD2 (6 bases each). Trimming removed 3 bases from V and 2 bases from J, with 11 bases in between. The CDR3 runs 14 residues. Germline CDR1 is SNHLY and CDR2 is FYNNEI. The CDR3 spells CASSEGAGTYEQYF. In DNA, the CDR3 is TGTGCCAGCAGTGAGGGGGCGGGGACCTACGAGCAGTACTTC.

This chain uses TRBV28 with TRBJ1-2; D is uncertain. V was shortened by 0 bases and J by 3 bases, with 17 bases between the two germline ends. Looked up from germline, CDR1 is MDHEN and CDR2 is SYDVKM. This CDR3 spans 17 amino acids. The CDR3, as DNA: TGTGCCAGCAGTTTATGGACGGCAGGTGATGTCGACTATGGCTACACCTTC. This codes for CASSLWTAGDVDYGYTF.

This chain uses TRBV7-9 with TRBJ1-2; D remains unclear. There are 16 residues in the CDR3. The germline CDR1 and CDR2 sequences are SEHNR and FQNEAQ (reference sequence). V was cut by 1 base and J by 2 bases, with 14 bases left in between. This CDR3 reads CASSLVSAEPNYGYTF. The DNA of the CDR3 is TGTGCCAGCAGCTTAGTGTCGGCAGAGCCAAACTATGGCTACACCTTC. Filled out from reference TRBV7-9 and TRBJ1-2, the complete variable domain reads DTGVSQNPRHKITKRGQNVTFRCDPISEHNRLYWYRQTLGQGPEFLTYFQNEAQLEKSRLLSDRFSAERPKGSFSTLEIQRTEQGDSAMYLCASSLVSAEPNYGYTFGSGTRLTVV.

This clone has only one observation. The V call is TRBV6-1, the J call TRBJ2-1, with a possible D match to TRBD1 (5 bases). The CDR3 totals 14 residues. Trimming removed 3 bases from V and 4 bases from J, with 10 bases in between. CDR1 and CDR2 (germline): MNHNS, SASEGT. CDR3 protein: CASSDNRLYNEQFF. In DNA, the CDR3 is TGTGCCAGCAGTGATAACAGGCTGTACAATGAGCAGTTCTTC.

CDR3 sequence (DNA): TGTGCTAGTGGTTTGGTACTGGGAAGCGTCCGGAGCAATCAGCCCCAGCATTTT. Amino acid sequence: CASGLVLGSVRSNQPQHF. This chain uses TRBV12-5 with TRBJ1-5; D is ambiguous. This CDR3 is 18 amino acids long. CDR1 and CDR2 (germline): LGHNT, FRNRAP. V gave up 0 bases and J gave up 1 base, with 16 bases separating them.

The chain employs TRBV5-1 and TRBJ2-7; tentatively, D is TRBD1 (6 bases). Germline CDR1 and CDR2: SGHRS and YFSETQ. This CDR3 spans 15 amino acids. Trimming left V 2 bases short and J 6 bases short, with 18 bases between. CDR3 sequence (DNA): TGCGCCAGCAGCTTATCTCAGGGGCAAATCCTCGAGCAGTACTTC. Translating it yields CASSLSQGQILEQYF.

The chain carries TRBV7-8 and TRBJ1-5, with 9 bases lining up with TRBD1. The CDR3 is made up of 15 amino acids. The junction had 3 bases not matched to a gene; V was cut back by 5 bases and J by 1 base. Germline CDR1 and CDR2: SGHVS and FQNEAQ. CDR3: CASSKQGASNQPQHF. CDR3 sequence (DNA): TGTGCCAGCAGCAAACAGGGGGCCAGCAATCAGCCCCAGCATTTT.

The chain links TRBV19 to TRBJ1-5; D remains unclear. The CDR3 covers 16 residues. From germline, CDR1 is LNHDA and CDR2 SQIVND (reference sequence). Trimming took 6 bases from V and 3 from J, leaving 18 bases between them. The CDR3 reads CASSTTNREVNQPQHF. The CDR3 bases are TGTGCCAGTAGCACTACCAACCGGGAGGTCAATCAGCCCCAGCATTTT.

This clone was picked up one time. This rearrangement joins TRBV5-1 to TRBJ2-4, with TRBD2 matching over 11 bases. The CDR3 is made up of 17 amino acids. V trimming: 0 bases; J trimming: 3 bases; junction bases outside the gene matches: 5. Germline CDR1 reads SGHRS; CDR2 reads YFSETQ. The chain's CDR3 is CASSLGLAGSGKNIQYF. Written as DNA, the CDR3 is TGCGCCAGCAGCTTGGGACTAGCGGGATCTGGCAAAAACATTCAGTACTTC.